This T cell receptor beta chain came from a study of blood T cell repertoires in COVID-19. Across the study: There were acute and convalescent COVID-19 samples, and they came from the United States, Italy and Spain. The analysed material was cDNA or gDNA that came from T cells, B-cell-depleted T cells, or PBMCs.

In the original analysis: Cell counts per sample came from amplifying reference gene primers. Method: immunoSEQ multiplex PCR; TCRdb's copy keeps in-frame clones and lacks some. D and trimming come from the DNA, and the V and J calls and clone size come from that table. Among about 190,000 clones, around 76% were seen once, and the ten largest hold roughly 7.1%. This CDR3 has 14 amino acids. Germline V lookup: CDR1 MDHEN, CDR2 SYDVKM. Trimming shortened V by 6 bases and J by 5 bases, and 14 bases separated the two germline ends. The chain joins TRBV28 to TRBJ2-1; a possible D gene is TRBD1 (5 bases). The source is an older woman with COVID-19, enrolled during active disease. Sequenced material: peripheral blood. Here the CDR3 reads CASSPLDKDNEQFF. CDR3 nucleotides: TGTGCCAGCAGCCCCCTGGACAAAGACAATGAGCAGTTCTTC.